Detailed here is one T cell receptor (beta chain). The CDR3 runs 17 residues. Unmatched junction bases numbered 6, after V lost 1 base and J lost 2 bases. The germline CDR1 and CDR2 sequences are MDHEN and SYDVKM. Produced via immunoSEQ multiplex PCR; TCRdb's table is partial and in-frame only. The table has around 100,000 clones, roughly nine tenths seen once. This specimen belongs to a study of PD-L1 blockade in urothelial cancer. At the level of the study: Blood was subjected to analysis at 3 weeks (second dose) and 6 weeks following treatment start.

V and J are TRBV28 and TRBJ1-5; 9 nucleotides align to TRBD1. The receptor was derived from an elderly woman with urothelial cancer. The source material was PBMCs, sampled around atezolizumab (anti-PD-L1) treatment. For the CDR3, the DNA is TGTGCCAGCAGTTTATCCACAGGGGGCTGGGGCAATCAGCCCCAGCATTTT. This encodes CASSLSTGGWGNQPQHF.